This TCR beta chain comes out of a study of CD8 T cells in ankylosing spondylitis listed by TCRdb under 2017. The study in broad terms: To find TCR variants linked to disease, the study profiled T cell receptor beta repertoires in ankylosing spondylitis patients and healthy donors. The full study cohort was made up of about two dozen ankylosing spondylitis patients and fewer than 120 healthy donors. Peripheral blood was sampled, and synovial fluid was additionally collected from ankylosing spondylitis patients.

A distance of 21 bases separates the germline ends of V and J, which lose 3 bases and 9 bases respectively. The CDR1 and CDR2 encoded by the germline V gene are SGHAT and FQNNGV. The CDR3 runs 15 amino acids, cysteine and phenylalanine included. Only the CDR3 DNA is retained, 45 bases long and in frame from the first base. Overall results and qualifications from the work: A TCR beta motif of 7 or 8 highly homologous amino acid variants appeared characteristic of blood from ankylosing spondylitis patients. The disease-linked clones showed a CD8+ phenotype and occurred at relatively low frequencies in peripheral blood. According to the report, matched synovial fluid samples from ankylosing spondylitis patients were significantly enriched for the disease-linked clones. Some motif variants had previously been reported in the synovial fluid and blood of reactive arthritis patients, which suggests shared mechanisms of disease initiation.

Details on this clonotype: The antigen it recognizes is unknown. Within one base of it there is no much larger clone, and no base qualities were kept.

The run used an Illumina HiSeq 2500. Quantitative 5'-RACE with molecular barcodes was the method used to prepare the TCR beta libraries. Under the source paper's analysis protocol: A new computational method based on a probabilistic model of VDJ rearrangement was used to identify disease-linked TCR variants. TCRdb reprocessed the public reads (quality trimming at Q25 with fastp, clone calling with MiXCR) and kept in-frame beta chains. One record per CDR3 amino acid sequence lists the most common genes and DNA. For this entry, the V and J calls and clone size follow TCRdb and not the study's own pipeline. The sample profile shows 350,000 to 450,000 distinct CDR3 sequences; 20% of them were found once. The top ten constitute about an eighth of the sample.

This TCR came from a male donor with ankylosing spondylitis or in good health (not recorded which). The rearranged segments are TRBV11-2 and TRBJ2-7; TRBD2 could be the D gene, as 6 bases match. Sequenced material: blood, either unsorted or a sorted T cell fraction (not recorded which). The CDR3 protein is CASSLGDLSLLGQYF. The nucleotide sequence reads TGTGCCAGCAGCTTGGGGGACTTGAGCCTACTCGGGCAGTACTTC.